The T cell receptor beta chain under discussion was sequenced for a study of patients and donors after allogeneic stem cell transplantation. MiXCR, run by TCRdb on the RT-PCR reads, gives a single entry per CDR3 protein. The sample has roughly 200,000 distinct CDR3 sequences, around 40% seen once. This clonotype has just a few counts. Per the germline V gene, CDR1 is SGHDT and CDR2 is YYEEEE. The CDR3 consists of 13 residues. Trimming removed 0 bases at V and 3 bases at J, with 4 bases between. The sequence was collected from a human donor who was either an allogeneic HSCT recipient or a stem cell or donor lymphocyte infusion donor (not recorded which). It is not recorded whose cells these are; they may come from a transplant donor. The gene calls are TRBV5-6 and TRBJ1-5, with D hard to call. Material for sequencing was blood, either unsorted or a sorted T cell fraction (not recorded which). CDR3 in DNA: TGTGCCAGCAGCTTGGGGAACAATCAGCCCCAGCATTTT. This codes for CASSLGNNQPQHF.